This entry lists 4 T cell receptor beta chains sequenced from one sample in a study of immune evolution from preneoplasia to lung adenocarcinoma. Only in-frame clones appear in the TCRdb table, and some are missing; sequencing was by immunoSEQ multiplex PCR. The table lists approximately 4,700 clones, about nine tenths of them singletons. Material for sequencing was FFPE invasive lung adenocarcinoma tissue. The receptor source for this set is a person aged 50 to 59 with lung adenocarcinoma.

The V and J genes are TRBV6-5 and TRBJ1-4, with D unclear. The CDR3 is 14 residues long. Trimming removed 6 bases at V and 0 bases at J, with 8 bases between. CDR1 and CDR2 from the germline V gene are MNHEY and SVGAGI. CDR3 DNA: TGTGCCAGCAGCATCAGTGCAACTAATGAAAAACTGTTTTTT. This codes for CASSISATNEKLFF.

This clone was counted a few times. The V gene is TRBV5-1, the J gene TRBJ2-5; 9 nucleotides line up with TRBD2. This CDR3 is built from 15 residues. Germline assignment: CDR1 SGHRS and CDR2 YFSETQ. V was pared by 0 bases and J by 3 bases, with 3 bases of the junction left unmatched. In DNA form, the CDR3 reads TGCGCCAGCAGCTTGGAGGGACTAGCAAAAGAGACCCAGTACTTC. It specifies CASSLEGLAKETQYF.

This CDR3 is CATSRRTSGNYEQYF. The CDR3 DNA reads as TGTGCCACCAGCAGAAGGACTAGCGGGAACTACGAGCAGTACTTC. The chain couples TRBV15 to TRBJ2-7; TRBD2 agrees at 12 bases. This CDR3 spans 15 amino acids. Trimming removed 2 bases from V and 3 bases from J; junction bases left unmatched: 2. Germline V gene lookup returns CDR1 LNHNV and CDR2 YYDKDF (reference sequence).

The rearrangement joins TRBV6-5 to TRBJ1-4, with D tentatively TRBD1 (6 bases). This CDR3 is 13 amino acids long. Germline-derived CDR1 and CDR2 are MNHEY and SVGAGI. Trimming pared 4 bases from V and 8 bases from J, leaving 11 bases between. CDR3 DNA sequence: TGTGCCAGCAGTTCGGGAGGACAGGAAAAACTGTTTTTT. This codes for CASSSGGQEKLFF.